One and the same sample provided the 5 T cell receptor beta chains below, sequenced in a study of T cells after yellow fever vaccination. MiXCR, applied by TCRdb to the 5' RACE reads, yields one record per CDR3 protein. The table records 80,000 to 100,000 distinct CDR3 sequences, around 5.8% of them present only once. Specimen: CD8+ T cells sorted from PBMCs, collected 10 days after the yellow fever booster vaccination. All receptors come from a man aged 18 to 30 who received the YFV17D yellow fever vaccine.

The rearrangement uses TRBV7-2 and TRBJ2-1; TRBD2 agrees at 11 bases. With 8 bases clipped from V and 5 bases from J, the junction kept 8 bases outside the gene matches. Looked up from germline, CDR1 is SGHTA and CDR2 is FQGNSA. The CDR3 length is 15 residues. CDR3: CASEPLAGGDNEQFF. In DNA form, the CDR3 reads TGTGCCAGCGAGCCCCTAGCGGGGGGCGACAATGAGCAGTTCTTC.

This clonotype was counted only a few times. V and J are TRBV5-6 and TRBJ1-2; D is unresolved. The V and J ends lost 7 bases and 4 bases respectively, with 32 bases between them. Germline CDR1 reads SGHDT; CDR2 reads YYEEEE. The CDR3 is 19 residues long. CDR3 in amino acids: CASSVELGKLLNSPYGYTF. The CDR3 DNA reads as TGTGCCAGCTCCGTAGAACTTGGGAAGCTATTAAACTCACCCTATGGCTACACCTTC.

This clonotype was counted a few times. The chain joins TRBV19 to TRBJ2-1; TRBD2 aligns across 9 bases. V lost 6 bases to trimming and J lost 12 bases; unmatched junction nucleotides: 9. Germline V gene lookup returns CDR1 LNHDA and CDR2 SQIVND (reference sequence). The CDR3 extends over 13 amino acids. CDR3 DNA: TGTGCCAGTAGGGAGCGGGGGGATGAAAGGCAGTTCTTC. Its protein product is CASRERGDERQFF.

This clonotype was recorded many times. V and J are TRBV7-9 and TRBJ2-5; TRBD1 agrees at 7 bases. The germline V gene has CDR1 SEHNR and CDR2 FQNEAQ (reference sequence). V was pared by 5 bases and J by 4 bases, with 10 bases of the junction left unmatched. The CDR3 sequence is 15 residues long. Here the CDR3 reads CASSRRRQGGETQYF. The DNA of the CDR3 is TGTGCCAGCAGCCGTCGGCGACAGGGCGGAGAGACCCAGTACTTC.

This clonotype was seen more than once but under ten times. V is TRBV27 and J is TRBJ1-6; TRBD1 is a possible D gene (6 bases). V was trimmed by 3 bases and J by 10 bases, leaving 13 bases between them. The CDR3 covers 14 residues. Germline lookup yields CDR1 MNHEY and CDR2 SMNVEV (reference sequence). The CDR3, as DNA: TGTGCCAGCAGTTTCCAGGGGCAGGGATCACCCCTCCACTTT. Translated, it gives CASSFQGQGSPLHF.